The present TCR beta chain was sequenced within a study of T cells in Graves' hyperthyroidism and ophthalmopathy. Using RNA transcripts as the source, TCR beta CDR3 regions were amplified. Researchers ran a first-round RT-PCR on the TCR CDR3 using the HTBI primer set. MiXCR was run by TCRdb on the multiplex PCR reads, yielding one entry per CDR3 protein. The repertoire holds hundreds of thousands of distinct CDR3 sequences, with roughly 46% as singletons. The CDR3 is 13 residues long. The V segment lost 8 bases and the J segment 5 bases; nucleotides outside the gene matches: 3. The germline V gene has CDR1 SNHLY and CDR2 FYNNEI. Diagnostic decisions used clinical symptoms, serum thyroxine and TRAb, thyroid ultrasound and orbital computed tomography.

The chain couples TRBV2 to TRBJ1-2; 12 bases line up with TRBD1. This receptor was taken from a woman between 18 and 29 years old with Graves' hyperthyroidism. Sequencing was performed on peripheral blood or thyroid tissue (not recorded which). The CDR3 region is CASGTGGGYGYTF. The CDR3, as DNA: TGTGCCAGCGGGACAGGGGGCGGGTATGGCTACACCTTC.